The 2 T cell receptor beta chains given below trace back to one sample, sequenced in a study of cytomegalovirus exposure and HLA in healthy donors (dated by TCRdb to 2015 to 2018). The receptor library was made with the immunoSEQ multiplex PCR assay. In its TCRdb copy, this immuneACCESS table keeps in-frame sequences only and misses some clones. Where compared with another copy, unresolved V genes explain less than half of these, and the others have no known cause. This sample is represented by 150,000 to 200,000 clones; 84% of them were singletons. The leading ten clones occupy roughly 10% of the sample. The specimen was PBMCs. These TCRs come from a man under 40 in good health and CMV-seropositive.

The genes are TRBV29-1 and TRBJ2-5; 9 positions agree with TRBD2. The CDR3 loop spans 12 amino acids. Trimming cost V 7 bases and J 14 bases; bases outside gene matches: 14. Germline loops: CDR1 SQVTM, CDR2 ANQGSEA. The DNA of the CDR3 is TGCAGCGCCGCTAACGAAGGGACTAGCAAATACTTC. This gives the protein CSAANEGTSKYF.

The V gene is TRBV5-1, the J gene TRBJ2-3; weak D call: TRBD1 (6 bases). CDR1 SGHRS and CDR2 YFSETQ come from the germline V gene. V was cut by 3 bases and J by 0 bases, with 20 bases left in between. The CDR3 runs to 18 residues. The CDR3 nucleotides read TGCGCCAGCAGCTCTACAATACGACAGGCAACTAGCACAGATACGCAGTATTTT. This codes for CASSSTIRQATSTDTQYF.